These T cell receptor beta chains were read from a single sample in a study of shared clonotypes between healthy human individuals. Sequencing was performed with immunoSEQ multiplex PCR; in TCRdb, only in-frame clones are kept and a portion is missing. Among under 2,000,000 clones listed, just under 95% were seen once. Sequencing was performed on naive CD8+ T cells sorted from blood. The receptors were sampled from a man between 18 and 29 years old in good health. Each CDR3 is given with its conserved first and last residue. D genes are given only for firm matches. Rows give clone size only sometimes, using once, few, many, or a class for an expanded clone.

few	TRBV19	TRBD1	TRBJ1-6	14	CASSITGGASPLHF	TGTGCCAGTAGTATCACAGGGGGCGCTTCACCCCTCCACTTT
-	TRBV27	-	TRBJ2-2	14	CASSSDSFTGELFF	TGTGCCAGCAGTTCGGACAGTTTTACCGGGGAGCTGTTTTTT
-	TRBV7-8	TRBD2	TRBJ2-6	18	CASSLQREGASGANVLTF	TGTGCCAGCAGCCTACAGCGGGAGGGGGCGTCTGGGGCCAACGTCCTGACTTTC
-	TRBV6-4	-	TRBJ1-3	12	CAINSSGNTIYF	TGTGCCATCAACAGCTCTGGAAACACCATATATTTT
-	TRBV11-2	TRBD2	TRBJ2-7	18	CASSLDPSLAGGYYEQYF	TGTGCCAGCAGCTTAGACCCCTCACTAGCGGGGGGGTACTACGAGCAGTACTTC
-	TRBV11-2	-	TRBJ2-3	14	CASSFGQSTDTQYF	TGTGCCAGCAGCTTTGGACAGAGCACAGATACGCAGTATTTT
-	TRBV11-2	-	TRBJ1-1	13	CASSLVVGYEAFF	TGTGCCAGCAGCTTAGTAGTCGGATATGAAGCTTTCTTT
-	TRBV2	-	TRBJ2-2	14	CASSAGVGAGELFF	TGTGCCAGCAGCGCAGGGGTGGGTGCCGGGGAGCTGTTTTTT
-	TRBV10-3	TRBD1	TRBJ1-4	14	CAISEGTGDEKLFF	TGTGCCATCAGTGAGGGGACAGGAGATGAAAAACTGTTTTTT
-	TRBV29-1	-	TRBJ1-2	14	CSVEEDAWAGGYTF	TGCAGCGTTGAAGAAGACGCGTGGGCGGGGGGCTACACCTTC
-	TRBV6-5	-	TRBJ2-2	12	CASSYMTGELFF	TGTGCCAGCAGTTACATGACCGGGGAGCTGTTTTTT
once	TRBV9	-	TRBJ2-1	17	CASSVPLGLPGTDEQFF	TGTGCCAGCAGCGTACCCCTTGGACTACCCGGGACGGATGAGCAGTTCTTC
-	TRBV6-5	TRBD1	TRBJ1-1	14	CASSWTGEGTEAFF	TGTGCCAGCAGTTGGACAGGGGAGGGCACTGAAGCTTTCTTT
once	TRBV19	-	TRBJ2-7	15	CASTPGPGAPYEQYF	TGTGCCAGTACCCCGGGACCCGGGGCGCCCTACGAGCAGTACTTC
-	TRBV5-1	-	TRBJ2-7	13	CASRRALGYEQYF	TGCGCCAGCCGCCGTGCGTTAGGCTACGAGCAGTACTTC
-	TRBV27	TRBD1	TRBJ1-6	16	CASSLDRDRGYSPLHF	TGTGCCAGCAGTTTAGATCGGGACAGGGGTTATTCACCCCTCCACTTT
-	TRBV29-1	-	TRBJ2-1	11	CSVSEGREQFF	TGCAGCGTCTCAGAGGGTCGGGAGCAGTTCTTC
-	TRBV4-3	-	TRBJ2-5	17	CASSQDPVQWSKETQYF	TGCGCCAGCAGCCAAGATCCGGTGCAATGGAGTAAAGAGACCCAGTACTTC
-	TRBV5-6	-	TRBJ2-3	15	CASSPGTGGPDTQYF	TGTGCCAGCAGCCCCGGGACTGGGGGTCCGGATACGCAGTATTTT
once	TRBV7-6	-	TRBJ2-5	16	CASIRQKGSLQETQYF	TGTGCCAGCATCCGACAGAAGGGAAGCCTCCAAGAGACCCAGTACTTC
-	TRBV30	-	TRBJ2-1	13	CAWSATVYNEQFF	TGTGCCTGGAGTGCGACAGTTTACAATGAGCAGTTCTTC
once	TRBV19	-	TRBJ2-7	16	CASSTLAVGQGSEQYF	TGTGCCAGTAGTACTCTTGCCGTGGGGCAGGGTTCCGAGCAGTACTTC
-	TRBV6-6	-	TRBJ1-1	14	CASRLEGRHTEAFF	TGTGCCAGCAGGCTAGAGGGAAGGCACACTGAAGCTTTCTTT
-	TRBV27	-	TRBJ2-5	13	CASSGGGLETQYF	TGTGCCAGCAGCGGAGGGGGCTTAGAGACCCAGTACTTC
-	TRBV30	TRBD1	TRBJ2-7	16	CAWSYPPGQGFYEQYF	TGTGCCTGGAGCTATCCACCGGGACAGGGGTTCTACGAGCAGTACTTC
-	TRBV4-1	-	TRBJ1-5	15	CASSQDQGTNQPQHF	TGCGCCAGCAGCCAAGACCAGGGGACCAATCAGCCCCAGCATTTT
-	TRBV7-8	-	TRBJ2-7	14	CASSLAVSYYEQYF	TGTGCCAGCAGCTTAGCGGTCTCCTACTACGAGCAGTACTTC
-	TRBV27	TRBD2	TRBJ2-5	15	CASSATGTSSETQYF	TGTGCCAGCAGTGCTACCGGGACTAGCAGTGAGACCCAGTACTTC
-	TRBV27	-	TRBJ2-2	13	CASSFGEIGELFF	TGTGCCAGCAGTTTCGGGGAGATCGGGGAGCTGTTTTTT
-	TRBV7-8	-	TRBJ2-3	17	CASSSPREGGRENTQYF	TGTGCCAGCAGCTCCCCTAGGGAGGGGGGGCGGGAAAATACGCAGTATTTT
-	TRBV27	TRBD2	TRBJ2-7	14	CASSLRGGSYEQYF	TGTGCCAGCAGTTTACGCGGGGGGTCATACGAGCAGTACTTC
-	TRBV11-2	TRBD2	TRBJ2-2	16	CASSSLAGSNTGELFF	TGTGCCAGCAGCTCCCTAGCGGGCTCGAACACCGGGGAGCTGTTTTTT
once	TRBV2	-	TRBJ1-5	15	CATSGGGSSNQPQHF	TGTGCCACCTCGGGTGGAGGGAGTAGCAATCAGCCCCAGCATTTT
-	TRBV29-1	TRBD2	TRBJ2-5	15	CSATTSGGALETQYF	TGCAGCGCAACGACTAGCGGGGGGGCTTTGGAGACCCAGTACTTC
-	TRBV27	-	TRBJ1-5	15	CASSPLDRNNQPQHF	TGTGCCAGCAGTCCCCTGGACCGCAACAATCAGCCCCAGCATTTT
-	TRBV7-9	-	TRBJ2-3	14	CASSSTGTSDTQYF	TGTGCCAGCAGCTCCACCGGGACCTCGGATACGCAGTATTTT
-	TRBV7-9	TRBD2	TRBJ2-1	15	CASSYYSGGYNEQFF	TGTGCCAGCAGCTACTACTCGGGGGGCTACAATGAGCAGTTCTTC
-	TRBV5-1	TRBD1	TRBJ1-1	15	CASSLEQPGQGEAFF	TGCGCCAGCAGCTTGGAACAGCCGGGACAGGGTGAAGCTTTCTTT
-	TRBV7-2	TRBD1	TRBJ2-2	14	CASSSTGVAGELFF	TGTGCCAGCAGCAGCACAGGGGTGGCCGGGGAGCTGTTTTTT
-	TRBV13	-	TRBJ2-3	12	CASSLEPDTQYF	TGTGCCAGCAGCTTAGAGCCCGATACGCAGTATTTT
-	TRBV9	-	TRBJ2-1	15	CASSQGRASYNEQFF	TGTGCCAGCAGCCAGGGGAGGGCAAGTTACAATGAGCAGTTCTTC
once	TRBV6-5	-	TRBJ1-2	15	CASSYREGLEYGYTF	TGTGCCAGCAGTTACAGAGAAGGGTTGGAGTATGGCTACACCTTC
-	TRBV10-2	TRBD1	TRBJ2-5	14	CASSRQGALETQYF	TGCGCCAGCAGCCGACAGGGGGCTCTGGAGACCCAGTACTTC
-	TRBV4-1	-	TRBJ2-1	14	CASSQERPLNEQFF	TGCGCCAGCAGCCAAGAAAGGCCGCTAAATGAGCAGTTCTTC
-	TRBV13	-	TRBJ2-6	16	CASADQGNSGANVLTF	TGTGCCAGCGCCGATCAGGGGAATTCTGGGGCCAACGTCCTGACTTTC
-	TRBV11-2	-	TRBJ2-5	14	CASSLYRYQETQYF	TGTGCCAGCAGCTTATACCGGTACCAAGAGACCCAGTACTTC
-	TRBV28	-	TRBJ2-5	14	CASSFRGNQETQYF	TGTGCCAGCAGTTTTAGGGGCAACCAAGAGACCCAGTACTTC
-	TRBV28	-	TRBJ2-4	16	CASSLGLQLAKNIQYF	TGTGCCAGCAGCCTGGGGCTACAACTAGCCAAAAACATTCAGTACTTC
-	TRBV25-1	-	TRBJ2-4	14	CANATLDRKNIQYF	TGTGCCAACGCAACCCTTGATCGGAAAAACATTCAGTACTTC
-	TRBV13	-	TRBJ1-1	12	CASSLVDGEAFF	TGTGCCAGCAGCTTAGTTGACGGTGAAGCTTTCTTT
-	TRBV13	TRBD2	TRBJ2-2	17	CASSSAGSGLAAGELFF	TGTGCCAGCAGCTCGGCGGGCTCGGGACTAGCTGCCGGGGAGCTGTTTTTT